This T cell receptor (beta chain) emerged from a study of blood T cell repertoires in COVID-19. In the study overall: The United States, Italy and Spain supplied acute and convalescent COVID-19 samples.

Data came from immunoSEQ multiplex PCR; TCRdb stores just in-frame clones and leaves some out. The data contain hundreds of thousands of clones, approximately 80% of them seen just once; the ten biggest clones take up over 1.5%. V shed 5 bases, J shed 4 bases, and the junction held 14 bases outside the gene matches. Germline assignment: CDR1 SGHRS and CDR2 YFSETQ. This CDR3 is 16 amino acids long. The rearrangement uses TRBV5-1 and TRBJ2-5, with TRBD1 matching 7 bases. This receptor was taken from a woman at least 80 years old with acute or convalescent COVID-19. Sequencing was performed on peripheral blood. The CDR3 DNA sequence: TGCGCCAGCAGGATGAATCTTAGGGGGCAAGGAGAGACCCAGTACTTC. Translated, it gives CASRMNLRGQGETQYF.